Listed here are 8 T cell receptor beta chains from one sample, sequenced in a study of cytomegalovirus exposure and HLA in healthy donors. The PCR ran on 60 Vbeta and 13 Jbeta primers. Sequencing was performed with immunoSEQ multiplex PCR; in TCRdb, only in-frame clones are kept and a portion is missing. This table holds approximately 89,000 clones, approximately 71% found once. Specimen: PBMCs. The receptors come from a man aged 30-40 years in good health and CMV-seronegative.

The chain couples TRBV18 to TRBJ2-5; 7 positions match TRBD2. The germline gives CDR1 KGHSH, CDR2 LQKENI. V shed 2 bases, J shed 3 bases, and the junction held 0 bases outside the gene matches. The CDR3 has 13 residues. In nucleotides, the CDR3 is TGTGCCAGCTCACCAGGGGGGGAAGAGACCCAGTACTTC. It specifies CASSPGGEETQYF.

The chain links TRBV4-1 to TRBJ1-4; a weak D match, TRBD1 (5 bases). The CDR3 consists of 13 residues. V was shortened by 4 bases and J by 7 bases, with 10 bases between the two germline ends. Germline loops: CDR1 MGHRA, CDR2 YSYEKL. The CDR3, as DNA: TGCGCCAGCAGCCCAAGGGGAGGTGAAAAACTGTTTTTT. It yields the protein CASSPRGGEKLFF.

This clone was seen more than once but under ten times. Here the CDR3 DNA reads TGTGCCAGCAGTGGGACAGGGGGCGCAGATACGCAGTATTTT. Protein product: CASSGTGGADTQYF. The chain carries TRBV6-1 and TRBJ2-3, with 11 bases matching TRBD1. V was clipped by 4 bases and J by 4 bases; unmatched bases: 1. Looked up from germline, CDR1 is MNHNS and CDR2 is SASEGT. This CDR3 has 14 residues.

The chain has TRBV6-4 and TRBJ2-1, with D unclear. CDR3 size: 12 residues. Per germline, CDR1 MRHNA and CDR2 SNTAGT. The V end lost 8 bases, the J end lost 2 bases, and 7 bases lay between the germline ends. The CDR3 region has the DNA TGTGCCAGCCCCAGAACCTACAATGAGCAGTTCTTC. Amino acid sequence: CASPRTYNEQFF.

V and J are TRBV21-1 and TRBJ2-1; the table's TRBD1 call for D was not verified on the DNA. TRBV21-1 counts as a pseudogene. The CDR3 has 19 amino acids. The CDR3 sequence is CASSKKKGTGGLSYNEQFF. CDR3 sequence (DNA): TGTGCCAGCAGCAAAAAGAAGGGGACAGGGGGCCTCTCCTACAATGAGCAGTTCTTC.

This chain joins TRBV19 and TRBJ2-1; 8 positions agree with TRBD1. The CDR3 runs to 15 residues. The V gene end was trimmed by 5 bases and the J gene end by 2 bases; junction bases not matched to a gene: 5. Germline CDR1 and CDR2: LNHDA and SQIVND (reference sequence). The CDR3 coding sequence is TGTGCCAGTAGTGTTGACAGGGGAACCTACAATGAGCAGTTCTTC. This gives the protein CASSVDRGTYNEQFF.

The chain is built from TRBV6-5 and TRBJ1-2, with D unresolved. V was clipped by 4 bases and J by 3 bases, with 6 bases between them. This CDR3 region has 12 residues. Per the germline V gene, CDR1 is MNHEY and CDR2 is SVGAGI. The CDR3 DNA follows: TGTGCCAGCAGTTTTACGGACTATGGCTACACCTTC. As protein: CASSFTDYGYTF.

This chain joins TRBV27 and TRBJ1-5; possibly TRBD1 for D (6 bases). V was shortened by 5 bases and J by 4 bases, with 12 bases between the two germline ends. Germline values: CDR1 MNHEY, CDR2 SMNVEV (reference sequence). This CDR3 is built from 14 residues. The CDR3 sequence is CASSIIQGNQPQHF. The CDR3 DNA is TGTGCCAGCAGTATAATACAGGGAAATCAGCCCCAGCATTTT.